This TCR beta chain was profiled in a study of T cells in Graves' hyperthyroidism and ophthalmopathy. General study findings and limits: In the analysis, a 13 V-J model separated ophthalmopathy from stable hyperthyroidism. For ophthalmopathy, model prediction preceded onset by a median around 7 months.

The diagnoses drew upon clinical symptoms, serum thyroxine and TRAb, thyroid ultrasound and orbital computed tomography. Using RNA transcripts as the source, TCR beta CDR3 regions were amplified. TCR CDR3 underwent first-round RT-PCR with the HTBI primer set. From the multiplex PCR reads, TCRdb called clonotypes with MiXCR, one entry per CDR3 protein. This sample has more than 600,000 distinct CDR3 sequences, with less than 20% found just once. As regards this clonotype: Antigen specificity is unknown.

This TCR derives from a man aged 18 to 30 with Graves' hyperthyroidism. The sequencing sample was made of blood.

CDR3 protein: CASSLEGSSDTQYF. DNA for the CDR3: TGCGCCAGCAGCTTGGAAGGGAGTTCAGATACGCAGTATTTT. The chain links TRBV5-1 to TRBJ2-3, with D maybe TRBD2 (5 bases). The V end was cut by 0 bases, the J end by 4 bases, with 9 bases between. This CDR3 has 14 residues. Germline CDR1 and CDR2: SGHRS and YFSETQ.